This T cell receptor beta chain was captured by sequencing in a study of CD8+ T cells in alopecia areata. Study-wide background: Those patients who were treated received oral tofacitinib, which was given at 5 to 10 mg twice daily for moderate-to-severe alopecia areata. For 6 to 18 months, tofacitinib was taken, and 6 months off drug followed. Study-wide points: Normal-skin resident alphabeta T cells also appear among scalp sample sequences. Higher clonality and more expanded CD8+ clones appeared in lesional than normal scalp.

Concerning this clone itself: Its target is unknown.

Germline V gene sequence: CDR1 GTSNPN, CDR2 SVGIG (reference sequence). The V gene lost 8 bases and the J gene lost 2 bases, with 13 bases spanning the gap. This CDR3 region has 13 residues. After isolation, RNA underwent reverse transcription to generate cDNA as the sequencing template. Repertoires were generated with immunoSEQ multiplex PCR, while TCRdb's copy carries only in-frame clones and drops some. The sample contains 150,000 to 200,000 clones, 67% of which appear only once. Sequencing was performed on CD8+ T cells sorted from blood, taken at week 0. The TCR originated in a human donor with alopecia areata. V usage is TRBV30 and J usage is TRBJ1-5; maybe TRBD1 (5 bases). The CDR3 loop reads CAGTWDRNQPQHF. For the CDR3, the DNA is TGTGCCGGTACTTGGGACCGCAATCAGCCCCAGCATTTT. The full variable domain, its missing parts supplied by reference TRBV30 and TRBJ1-5, is SQTIHQWPATLVQPVGSPLSLECTVEGTSNPNLYWYRQAAGRGLQLLFYSVGIGQISSEVPQNLSASRPQDRQFILSSKKLLLSDSGFYLCAGTWDRNQPQHFGDGTRLSIL.